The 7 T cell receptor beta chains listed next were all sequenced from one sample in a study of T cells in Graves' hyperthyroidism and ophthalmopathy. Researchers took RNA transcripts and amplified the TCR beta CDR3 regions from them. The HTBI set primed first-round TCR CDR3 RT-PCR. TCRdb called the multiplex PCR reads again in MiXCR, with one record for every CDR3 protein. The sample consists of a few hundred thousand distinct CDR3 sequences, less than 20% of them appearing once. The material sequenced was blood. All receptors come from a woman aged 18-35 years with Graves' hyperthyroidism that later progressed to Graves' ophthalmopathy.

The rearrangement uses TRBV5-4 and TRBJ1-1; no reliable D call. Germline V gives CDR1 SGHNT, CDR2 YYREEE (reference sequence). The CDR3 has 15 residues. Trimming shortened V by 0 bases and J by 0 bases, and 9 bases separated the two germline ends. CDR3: CASSLGGNLNTEAFF. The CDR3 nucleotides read TGTGCCAGCAGCTTGGGAGGGAATTTGAACACTGAAGCTTTCTTT. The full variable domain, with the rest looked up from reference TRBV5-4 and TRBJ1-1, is ETGVTQSPTHLIKTRGQQVTLRCSSQSGHNTVSWYQQALGQGPQFIFQYYREEENGRGNFPPRFSGLQFPNYSSELNVNALELDDSALYLCASSLGGNLNTEAFFGQGTRLTVV.

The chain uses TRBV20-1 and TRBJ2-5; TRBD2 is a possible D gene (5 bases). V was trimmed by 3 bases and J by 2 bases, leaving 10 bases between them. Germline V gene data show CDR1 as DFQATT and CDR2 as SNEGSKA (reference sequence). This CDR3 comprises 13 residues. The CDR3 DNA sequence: TGCAGTGCTAGCCCGCCGGGGCAAGAGACCCAGTACTTC. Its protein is CSASPPGQETQYF.

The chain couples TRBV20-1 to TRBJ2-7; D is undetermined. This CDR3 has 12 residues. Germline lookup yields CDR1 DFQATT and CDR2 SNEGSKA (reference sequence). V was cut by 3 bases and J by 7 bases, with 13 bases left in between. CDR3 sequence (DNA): TGCAGTGCTAGTGGCTCCCTCGTAGAGCAGTACTTC. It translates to CSASGSLVEQYF.

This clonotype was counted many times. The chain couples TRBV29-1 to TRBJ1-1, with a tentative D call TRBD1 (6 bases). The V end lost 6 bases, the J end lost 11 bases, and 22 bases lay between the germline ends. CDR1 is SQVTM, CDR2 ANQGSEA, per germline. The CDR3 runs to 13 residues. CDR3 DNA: TGCAGCGTGGGGGACACGGGAGTAGTACGGGCTTTCTTT. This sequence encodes CSVGDTGVVRAFF.

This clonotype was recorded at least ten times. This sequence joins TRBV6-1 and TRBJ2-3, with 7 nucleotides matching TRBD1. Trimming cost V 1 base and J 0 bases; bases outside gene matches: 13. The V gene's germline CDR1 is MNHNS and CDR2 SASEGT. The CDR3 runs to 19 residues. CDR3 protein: CASSEGERLRGLSTDTQYF. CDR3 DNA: TGTGCCAGCAGTGAAGGCGAAAGGTTGAGGGGGCTTAGCACAGATACGCAGTATTTT.

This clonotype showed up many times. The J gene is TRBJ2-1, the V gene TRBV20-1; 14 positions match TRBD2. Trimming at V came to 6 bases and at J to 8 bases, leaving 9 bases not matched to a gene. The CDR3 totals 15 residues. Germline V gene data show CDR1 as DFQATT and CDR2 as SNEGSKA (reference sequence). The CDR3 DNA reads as TGCAGTGCCACCGGGACTAGCGGGAGCAGCGATGAGCAGTTCTTC. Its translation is CSATGTSGSSDEQFF.

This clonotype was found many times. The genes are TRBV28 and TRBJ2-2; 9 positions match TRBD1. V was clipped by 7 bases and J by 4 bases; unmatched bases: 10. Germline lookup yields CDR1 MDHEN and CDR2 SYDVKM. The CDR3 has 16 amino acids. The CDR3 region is CASNGEGQGSTGELFF. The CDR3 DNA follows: TGTGCCAGCAATGGAGAGGGACAGGGTAGCACCGGGGAGCTGTTTTTT.